This T cell receptor (beta chain) was recovered during a study of cytomegalovirus exposure and HLA in healthy donors. The length of the CDR3 is 14 residues. Germline V lookup: CDR1 MNHNS, CDR2 SASEGT. The ends were cut back, 6 bases at V and 0 bases at J, with 11 bases in the middle. 60 Vbeta and 13 Jbeta primers were used in PCR. Per the original methods: Among the unique TCR beta chains that a later analysis counted, some 73 million in all, about 12 million were shared. Libraries were prepared by immunoSEQ multiplex PCR; TCRdb keeps only in-frame clonotypes and omits some of them. D and trimming were read from the DNA, whereas the V and J calls and clone size are those reported in that table. Of 70,000 to 100,000 clones listed, around two thirds were seen once; the top ten hold approximately 6.9%.

Sequenced material: PBMCs. The chain employs TRBV6-1 and TRBJ2-5; D perhaps matches TRBD1 (6 bases). The origin of this receptor is a woman between 50 and 59 years old in good health and CMV-seropositive. The CDR3, as DNA: TGTGCCAGCAGGCGGACAGCGAACCAAGAGACCCAGTACTTC. This translates into CASRRTANQETQYF.